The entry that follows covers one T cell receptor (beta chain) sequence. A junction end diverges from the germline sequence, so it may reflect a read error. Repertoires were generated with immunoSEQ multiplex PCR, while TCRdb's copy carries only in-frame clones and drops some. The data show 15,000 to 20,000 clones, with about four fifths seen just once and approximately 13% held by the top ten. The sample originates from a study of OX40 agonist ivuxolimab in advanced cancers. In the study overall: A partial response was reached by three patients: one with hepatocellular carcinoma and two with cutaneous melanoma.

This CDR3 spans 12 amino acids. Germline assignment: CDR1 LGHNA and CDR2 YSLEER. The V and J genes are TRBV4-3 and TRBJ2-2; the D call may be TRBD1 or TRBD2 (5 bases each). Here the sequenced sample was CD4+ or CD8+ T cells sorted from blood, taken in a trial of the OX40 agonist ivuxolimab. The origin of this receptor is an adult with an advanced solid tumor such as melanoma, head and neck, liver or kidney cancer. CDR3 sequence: CASRGEHRGAVF. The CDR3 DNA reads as TGCGCCAGCAGGGGGGAACACCGGGGAGCTGTTTTT.